This TCR beta chain was sequenced for a study of T cells after yellow fever vaccination. Findings of the study overall: A weaker secondary response peaked on day 5, the primary on day 15. After the booster, 96% of CD4 and 75% to 90% of CD8 primary-response clones were re-detected.

The authors made TCR cDNA by 5'RACE template switching, adding a universal primer site and UMIs. Each CDR3 protein is one row after TCRdb ran MiXCR on the 5' RACE reads. The sample has about 63,000 distinct CDR3 sequences, about 7% seen once. This clonotype showed up many times. Its cognate antigen is unknown. V gave up 5 bases and J gave up 4 bases; unmatched junction bases: 5. This CDR3 spans 14 amino acids. In germline, CDR1 is SEHNR, CDR2 FQNEAQ (reference sequence). This chain connects TRBV7-9 to TRBJ2-5; 9 nucleotides match TRBD2. Sequenced material: CD8+ T cells sorted from PBMCs, taken 15 days after the yellow fever booster vaccination. The receptor was isolated from a man aged 25-40 years who received the YFV17D yellow fever vaccine. CDR3 protein: CASSVSGRGETQYF. The DNA of the CDR3 is TGTGCCAGCAGCGTTAGCGGGAGAGGAGAGACCCAGTACTTC.